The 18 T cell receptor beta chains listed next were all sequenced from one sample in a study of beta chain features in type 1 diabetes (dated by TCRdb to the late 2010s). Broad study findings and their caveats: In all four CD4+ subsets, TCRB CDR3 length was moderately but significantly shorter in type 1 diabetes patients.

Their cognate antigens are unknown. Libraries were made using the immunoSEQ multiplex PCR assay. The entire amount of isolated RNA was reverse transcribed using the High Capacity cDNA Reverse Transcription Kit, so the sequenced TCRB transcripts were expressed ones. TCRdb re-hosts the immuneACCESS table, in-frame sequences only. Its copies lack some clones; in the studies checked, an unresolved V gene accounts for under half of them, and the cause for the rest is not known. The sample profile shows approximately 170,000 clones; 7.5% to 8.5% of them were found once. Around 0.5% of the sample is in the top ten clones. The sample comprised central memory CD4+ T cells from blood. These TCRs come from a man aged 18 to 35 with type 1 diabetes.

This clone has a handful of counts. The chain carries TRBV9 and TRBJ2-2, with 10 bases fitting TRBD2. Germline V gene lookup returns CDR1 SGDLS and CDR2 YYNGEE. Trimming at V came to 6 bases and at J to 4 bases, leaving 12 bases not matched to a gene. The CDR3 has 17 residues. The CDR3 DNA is TGTGCCAGCAACGCAGAGCGGGGGGGCTTTGTCACCGGGGAGCTGTTTTTT. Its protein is CASNAERGGFVTGELFF.

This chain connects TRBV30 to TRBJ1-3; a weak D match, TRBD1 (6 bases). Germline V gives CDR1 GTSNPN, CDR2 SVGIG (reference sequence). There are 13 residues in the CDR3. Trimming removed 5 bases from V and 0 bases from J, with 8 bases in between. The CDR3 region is CAWDRSSGNTIYF. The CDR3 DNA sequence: TGTGCCTGGGACAGGAGCTCTGGAAACACCATATATTTT.

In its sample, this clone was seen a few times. CDR3 amino acids: CASRSRQEPHYGYTF. The CDR3 DNA reads as TGCGCCAGCCGTTCCCGACAGGAACCTCACTATGGCTACACCTTC. The genes are TRBV4-1 and TRBJ1-2; possibly TRBD1 for D (6 bases). The CDR3 is 15 amino acids. Deletions cut 8 bases from V and 3 bases from J, with 19 bases between. Germline CDR1 MGHRA, CDR2 YSYEKL.

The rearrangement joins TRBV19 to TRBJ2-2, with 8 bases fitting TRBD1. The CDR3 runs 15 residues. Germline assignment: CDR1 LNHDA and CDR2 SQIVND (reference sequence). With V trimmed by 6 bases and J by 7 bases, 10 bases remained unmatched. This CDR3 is CASREMDRVIGELFF. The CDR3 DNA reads TGTGCCAGTAGAGAAATGGACAGGGTCATCGGGGAGCTGTTTTTT.

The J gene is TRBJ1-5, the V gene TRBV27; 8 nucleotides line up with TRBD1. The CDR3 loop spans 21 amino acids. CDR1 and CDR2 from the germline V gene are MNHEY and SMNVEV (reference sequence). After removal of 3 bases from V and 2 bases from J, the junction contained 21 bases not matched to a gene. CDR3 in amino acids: CASSLPPVDRGYGICNQPQHF. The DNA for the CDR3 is TGTGCCAGCAGTTTGCCTCCAGTAGACAGGGGATATGGTATATGCAATCAGCCCCAGCATTTT.

CDR3 bases: TGCAGTGCCCCCCCTCAAGAGACCCAGTACTTC. Amino acid sequence: CSAPPQETQYF. This sequence joins TRBV20-1 and TRBJ2-5; D is undetermined. Germline-derived CDR1 and CDR2 are DFQATT and SNEGSKA (reference sequence). Deletions cut 6 bases from V and 2 bases from J, with 7 bases between. The CDR3 contains 11 residues.

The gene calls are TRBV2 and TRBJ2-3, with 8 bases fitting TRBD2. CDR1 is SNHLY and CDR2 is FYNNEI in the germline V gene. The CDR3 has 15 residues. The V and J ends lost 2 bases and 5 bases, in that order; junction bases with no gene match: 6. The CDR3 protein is CASSEKREWVDTQYF. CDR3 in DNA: TGTGCCAGCAGTGAAAAGCGGGAGTGGGTAGATACGCAGTATTTT.

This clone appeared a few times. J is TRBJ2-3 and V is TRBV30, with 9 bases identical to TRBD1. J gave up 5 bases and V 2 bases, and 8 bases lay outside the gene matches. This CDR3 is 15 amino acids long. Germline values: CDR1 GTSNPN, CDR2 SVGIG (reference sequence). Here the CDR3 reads CAWSPGQGGGDTQYF. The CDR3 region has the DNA TGTGCCTGGAGTCCGGGACAGGGAGGTGGAGATACGCAGTATTTT.

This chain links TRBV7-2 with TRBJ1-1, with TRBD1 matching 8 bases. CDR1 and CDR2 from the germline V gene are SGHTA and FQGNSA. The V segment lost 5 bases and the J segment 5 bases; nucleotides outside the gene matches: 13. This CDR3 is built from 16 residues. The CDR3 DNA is TGTGCCAGCAGCCCTAACCGCCCAGGGGGCCGTACTGAAGCTTTCTTT. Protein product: CASSPNRPGGRTEAFF.

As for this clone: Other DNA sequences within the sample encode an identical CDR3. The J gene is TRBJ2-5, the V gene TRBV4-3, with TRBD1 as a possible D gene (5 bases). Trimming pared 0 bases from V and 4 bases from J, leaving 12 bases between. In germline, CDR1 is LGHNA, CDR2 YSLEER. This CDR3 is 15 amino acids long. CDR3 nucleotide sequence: TGCGCCAGCAGCCAAGATCCAAGGGGCTCAGAGACCCAGTACTTC. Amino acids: CASSQDPRGSETQYF.

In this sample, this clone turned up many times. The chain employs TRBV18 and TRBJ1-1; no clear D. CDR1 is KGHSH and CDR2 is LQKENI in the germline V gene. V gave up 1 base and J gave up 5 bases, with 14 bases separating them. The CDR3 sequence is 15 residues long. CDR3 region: CASSPLPASGTEAFF. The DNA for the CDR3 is TGTGCCAGCTCACCACTCCCCGCATCCGGGACTGAAGCTTTCTTT.

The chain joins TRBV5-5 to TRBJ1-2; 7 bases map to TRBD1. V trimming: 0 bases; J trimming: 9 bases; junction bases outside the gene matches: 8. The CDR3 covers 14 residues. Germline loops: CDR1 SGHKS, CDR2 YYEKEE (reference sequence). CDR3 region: CASSLGQGGSSYTF. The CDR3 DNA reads TGTGCCAGCAGCTTGGGACAGGGCGGATCGAGCTACACCTTC.

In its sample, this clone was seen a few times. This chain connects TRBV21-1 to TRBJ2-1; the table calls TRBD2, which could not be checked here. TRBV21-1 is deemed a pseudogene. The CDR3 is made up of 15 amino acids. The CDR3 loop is CASSKEREGPSEQFF. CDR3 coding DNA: TGTGCCAGCAGCAAAGAGCGGGAAGGTCCTTCTGAGCAGTTCTTC.

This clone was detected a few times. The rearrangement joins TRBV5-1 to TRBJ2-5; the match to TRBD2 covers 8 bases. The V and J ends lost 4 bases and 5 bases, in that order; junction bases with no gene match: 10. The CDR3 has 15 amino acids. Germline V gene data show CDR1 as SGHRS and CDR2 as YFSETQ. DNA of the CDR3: TGCGCCAGCAGCGATCCAGCGGGAGCAGGGGAGACCCAGTACTTC. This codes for CASSDPAGAGETQYF.

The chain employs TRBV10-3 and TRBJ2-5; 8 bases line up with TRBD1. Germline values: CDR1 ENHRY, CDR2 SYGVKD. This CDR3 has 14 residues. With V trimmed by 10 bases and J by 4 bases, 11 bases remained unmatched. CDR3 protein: CATWDRRQLETQYF. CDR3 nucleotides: TGTGCCACCTGGGACAGGAGACAGTTAGAGACCCAGTACTTC.

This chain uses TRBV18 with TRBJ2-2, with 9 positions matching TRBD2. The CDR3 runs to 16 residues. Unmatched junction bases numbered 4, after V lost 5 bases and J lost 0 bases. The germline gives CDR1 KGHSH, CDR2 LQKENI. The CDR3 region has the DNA TGTGCCAGCTCAGCAGCGGGGGGATCGAACACCGGGGAGCTGTTTTTT. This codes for CASSAAGGSNTGELFF.

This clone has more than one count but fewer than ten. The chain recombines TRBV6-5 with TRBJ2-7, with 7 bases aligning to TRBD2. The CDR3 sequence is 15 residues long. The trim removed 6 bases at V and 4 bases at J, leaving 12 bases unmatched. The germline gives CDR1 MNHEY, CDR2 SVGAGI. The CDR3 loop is CASSLGRGLPYEQYF. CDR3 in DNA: TGTGCCAGCAGCCTAGGGAGGGGCCTTCCATACGAGCAGTACTTC.

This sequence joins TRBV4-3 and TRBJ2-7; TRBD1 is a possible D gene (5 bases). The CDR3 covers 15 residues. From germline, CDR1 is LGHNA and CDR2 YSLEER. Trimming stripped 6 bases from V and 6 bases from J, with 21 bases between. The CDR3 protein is CASSPGFGRVGEQYF. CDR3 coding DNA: TGCGCCAGCAGTCCCGGGTTCGGCAGGGTGGGCGAGCAGTACTTC.